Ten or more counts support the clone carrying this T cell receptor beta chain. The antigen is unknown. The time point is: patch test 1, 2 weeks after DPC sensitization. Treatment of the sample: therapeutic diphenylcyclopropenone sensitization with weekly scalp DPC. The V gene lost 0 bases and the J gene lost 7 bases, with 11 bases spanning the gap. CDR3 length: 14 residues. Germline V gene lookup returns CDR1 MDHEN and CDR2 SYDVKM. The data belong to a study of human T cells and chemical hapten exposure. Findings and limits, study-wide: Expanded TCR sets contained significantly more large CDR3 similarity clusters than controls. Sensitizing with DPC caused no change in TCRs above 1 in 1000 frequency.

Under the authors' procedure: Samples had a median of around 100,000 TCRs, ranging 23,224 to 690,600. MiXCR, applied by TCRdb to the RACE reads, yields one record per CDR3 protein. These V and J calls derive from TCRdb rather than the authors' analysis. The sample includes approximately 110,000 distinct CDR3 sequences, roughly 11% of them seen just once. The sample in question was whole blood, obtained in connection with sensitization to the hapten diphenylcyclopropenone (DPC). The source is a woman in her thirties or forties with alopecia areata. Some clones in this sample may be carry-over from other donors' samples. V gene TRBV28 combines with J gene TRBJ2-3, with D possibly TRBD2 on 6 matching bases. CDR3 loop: CASSLWGGGNTQYF. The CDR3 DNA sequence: TGTGCCAGCAGTTTATGGGGGGGTGGAAATACGCAGTATTTT.